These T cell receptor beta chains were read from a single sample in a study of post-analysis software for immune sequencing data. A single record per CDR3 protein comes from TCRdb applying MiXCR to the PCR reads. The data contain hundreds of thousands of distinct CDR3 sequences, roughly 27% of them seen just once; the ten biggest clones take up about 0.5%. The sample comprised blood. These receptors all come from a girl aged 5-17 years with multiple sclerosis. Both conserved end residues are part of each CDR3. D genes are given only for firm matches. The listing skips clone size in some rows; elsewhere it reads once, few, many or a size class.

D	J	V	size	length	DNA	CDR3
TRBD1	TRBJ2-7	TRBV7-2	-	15	TGTGCCAGCAGCCCGCCAGGGACAGGGTCCTACAAGCAGTACTTC	CASSPPGTGSYKQYF
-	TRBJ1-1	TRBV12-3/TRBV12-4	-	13	TGTGCCAGCAGTTTAGCCGTGAGCACTGAAGCTTTCTTT	CASSLAVSTEAFF
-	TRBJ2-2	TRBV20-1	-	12	TGCAGTGCTAGTGCCAGAACCGGGGAGCTGTTTTTT	CSASARTGELFF
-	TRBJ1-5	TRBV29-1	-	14	TGCAGCGTTTCCTCCGGGACAAGAAATCAGCCCCAGCATTTT	CSVSSGTRNQPQHF
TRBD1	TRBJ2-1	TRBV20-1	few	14	TGCAGCGCGACCGGGGACAGGGGCTACAATGAGCAGTTCTTC	CSATGDRGYNEQFF
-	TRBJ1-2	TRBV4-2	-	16	TGTGCCAGCAGCCAAGAGGAGGCCAGAACAAACTATGGCTACACCTTC	CASSQEEARTNYGYTF
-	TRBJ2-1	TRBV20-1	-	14	TGCAGTGCCCTTACTAGCAGGGGTACCAATGAGCAGTTCTTC	CSALTSRGTNEQFF
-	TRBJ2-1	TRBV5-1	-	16	TGCGCCAGCAGCTTGTGGGGCGGGGAGTTAAACAATGAGCAGTTCTTC	CASSLWGGELNNEQFF
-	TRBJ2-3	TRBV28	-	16	TGTGCCGGCAGGGCTTTCGGGGCAGGGGAACAGGATACGCAGTATTTT	CAGRAFGAGEQDTQYF
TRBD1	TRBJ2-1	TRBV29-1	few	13	TGCAGCGACCGGACAGGGAATTACAATGAGCAGTTCTTC	CSDRTGNYNEQFF
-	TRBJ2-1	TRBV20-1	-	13	TGCAGTGTTGCGGTCTCCTCCAACAATGAGCAGTTCTTC	CSVAVSSNNEQFF
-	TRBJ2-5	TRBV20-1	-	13	TGCAGTGGAACCGGCCATATGAGAGAGACCCAGTACTTC	CSGTGHMRETQYF
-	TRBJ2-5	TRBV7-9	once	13	TGTGCCAGCAGCCCCCGGGACCAAGAGACCCTGTACTTC	CASSPRDQETLYF
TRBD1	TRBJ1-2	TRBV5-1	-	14	TGCGCCAGCACCAAAGGACAGGGGGAAAATGGCTACACCTTC	CASTKGQGENGYTF
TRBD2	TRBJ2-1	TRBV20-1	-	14	TGCGGTGCGCCGGGACTAGCGGGAGTGGATGAGCAGTTCTTC	CGAPGLAGVDEQFF
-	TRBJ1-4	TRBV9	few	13	TGTGCCAGCAGCGTCAGGGAAAACGAAAAACTGTTTTTT	CASSVRENEKLFF
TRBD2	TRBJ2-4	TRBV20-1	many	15	TGCAGTGCTTTAGCGGGAGGCCTAGCCAAAAACATTCAGTACTTC	CSALAGGLAKNIQYF
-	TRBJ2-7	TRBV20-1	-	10	TGCAGTGCTTTCCCCTACGAGCAGTACTTC	CSAFPYEQYF
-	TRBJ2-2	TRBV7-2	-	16	TGTGCCAGCAGCTTAAGCGGCGGGGCGAACACCGGGGAGCTGTTTTTT	CASSLSGGANTGELFF
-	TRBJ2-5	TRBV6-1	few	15	TGTGCCAGCAGTGAACAGGGTACCCTTCAAGAGACCCAGTACTTC	CASSEQGTLQETQYF
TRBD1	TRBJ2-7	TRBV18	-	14	TGTGCCAGCTCACCGGTGACAGGGAGCTACGAGCAGTACTTC	CASSPVTGSYEQYF
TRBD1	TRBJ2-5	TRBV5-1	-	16	TGCGCCAGCAGCGGAACGGGACAGCGCTTCCAAGAGACCCAGTACTTC	CASSGTGQRFQETQYF
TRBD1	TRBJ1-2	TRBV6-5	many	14	TGTGCCAGCAGTCCGGACAGGGGGTCGAGTGGCTACACCTTC	CASSPDRGSSGYTF
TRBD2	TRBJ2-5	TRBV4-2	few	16	TGTGCCAGCAGCCAAGGGCCCGGGGGGGCTCGGGAGACCCAGTACTTC	CASSQGPGGARETQYF
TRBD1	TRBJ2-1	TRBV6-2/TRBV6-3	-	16	TGTGCCAGCACCCACAGGGCAGGGGGCTCCTACAATGAGCAGTTCTTC	CASTHRAGGSYNEQFF
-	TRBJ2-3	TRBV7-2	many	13	TGTGCCAGCAGCCTACCGGGCACAGATACGCAGTATTTT	CASSLPGTDTQYF
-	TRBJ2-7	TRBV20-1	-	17	TGCAGTGCTAGAGGTTCTGTCAGGGGGGCGTCCTACAATGAGCAGTACTTC	CSARGSVRGASYNEQYF
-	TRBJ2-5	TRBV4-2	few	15	TGTGCCAGCAGCCAAGAACTCGGCGGGGTTGAGACCCAGTACTTC	CASSQELGGVETQYF
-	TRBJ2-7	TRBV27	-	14	TGTGCCAGCAGTTTCTTTGGACCCAAGGGCGAGCAGTACTTC	CASSFFGPKGEQYF
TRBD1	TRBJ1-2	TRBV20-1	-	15	TGCAGTGCTAGAACCGGGACAGGGGGAGACTATGGCTACACCTTC	CSARTGTGGDYGYTF
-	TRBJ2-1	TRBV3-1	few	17	TGTGCCAGCAGCCAAGATAGGGGGACCCTCCTTGGGAATGAGCAGTTCTTC	CASSQDRGTLLGNEQFF
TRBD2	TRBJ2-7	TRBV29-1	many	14	TGCAGCGTTCTGGGCAGCGGGATAGACTACGAGCAGTACTTC	CSVLGSGIDYEQYF
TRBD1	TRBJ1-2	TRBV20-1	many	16	TGCAGTGCTAAAATCGGACAGGGAGACTTTAACTATGGCTACACCTTC	CSAKIGQGDFNYGYTF
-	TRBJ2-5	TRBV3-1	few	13	TGTGCCAGCAGCAACCTAGCGTCAGAGACCCAGTACTTC	CASSNLASETQYF
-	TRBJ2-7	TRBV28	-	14	TGTGCCAGCAGTTTGGAGGTGCGGAGCAACGAGCAGTACTTC	CASSLEVRSNEQYF
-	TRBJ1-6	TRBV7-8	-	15	TGTGCCAGCAGCTCCCGGGCCAGCTATAATTCACCCCTCCACTTT	CASSSRASYNSPLHF
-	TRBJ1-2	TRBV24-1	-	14	TGTGCCACCAGTGATTTCGGGGGTACGGAGGGCTACACCTTC	CATSDFGGTEGYTF
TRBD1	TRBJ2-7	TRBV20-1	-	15	TGCAGTGCTAGATTGGGTGGGACAGGGGTGGGAGAGCAGTACTTC	CSARLGGTGVGEQYF
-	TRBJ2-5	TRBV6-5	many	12	TGTGCCAGCAGCCGCACAGGGGAGACCCAGTACTTC	CASSRTGETQYF
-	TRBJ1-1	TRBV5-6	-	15	TGTGCCAGCAGCTTGTGGGGTCCCCGTAATGCTGAAGCTTTCTTT	CASSLWGPRNAEAFF
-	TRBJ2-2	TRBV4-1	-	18	TGCGCCAGCAGCCAACCCCCCCCTGCGGCGGGAAACACCGGGGAGCTGTTTTTT	CASSQPPPAAGNTGELFF
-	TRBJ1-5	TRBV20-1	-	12	TGCAGTGCTTTTGTCGGGTCTCAGCCCCAGCATTTT	CSAFVGSQPQHF
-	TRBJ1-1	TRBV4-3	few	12	TGCGCCAGCAGCCAGGGCAACAGGGAAGCTTTCTTT	CASSQGNREAFF
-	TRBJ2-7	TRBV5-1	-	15	TGCGCCAGCAGCGCCCCAGGGATAGGCTCCTACGAGCAGTACTTC	CASSAPGIGSYEQYF
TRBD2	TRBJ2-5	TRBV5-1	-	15	TGCGCCAGCAGCTTGGGACTAGCGGAAGAAGAGACCCAGTACTTC	CASSLGLAEEETQYF
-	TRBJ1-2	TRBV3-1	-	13	TGTGCCAGCAGCTCAGCAGCCGGCTTGAGCTACACCTTC	CASSSAAGLSYTF
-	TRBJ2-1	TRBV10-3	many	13	TGTGCCATCAGCCAAACAGGGAGGCATGAGCAGTTCTTC	CAISQTGRHEQFF
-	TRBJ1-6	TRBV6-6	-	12	TGTGCCAGCACCATACTGGGTTCACCCCTCCACTTT	CASTILGSPLHF
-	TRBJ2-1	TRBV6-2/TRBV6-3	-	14	TGTGCCAGCAGCCCACTATCTACCTACAATGAGCAGTTCTTC	CASSPLSTYNEQFF
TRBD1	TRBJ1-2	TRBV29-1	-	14	TGCAGCGTCACTGGGACAGTTGCTAACTATGGCTACACCTTC	CSVTGTVANYGYTF
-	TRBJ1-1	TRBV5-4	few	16	TGTGCCAGCAGCACCTGGGGCGCGCAAATGAACACTGAAGCTTTCTTT	CASSTWGAQMNTEAFF
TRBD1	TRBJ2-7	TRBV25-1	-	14	TGTGCCAGCAGTGAGTCGGGACAGCCCAACGAGCAGTACTTC	CASSESGQPNEQYF
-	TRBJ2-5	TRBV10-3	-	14	TGTGCCATCAGTGAATCCCGTTGGGGCGAGACCCAGTACTTC	CAISESRWGETQYF
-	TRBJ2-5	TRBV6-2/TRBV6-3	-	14	TGTGCCAGCATTTCTGATGTGTGGATGGAGACCCAGTACTTC	CASISDVWMETQYF
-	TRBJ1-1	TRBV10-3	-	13	TGTGCCATCAGCCTACAGGGGAACACTGAAGCTTTCTTT	CAISLQGNTEAFF
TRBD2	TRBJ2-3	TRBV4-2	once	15	TGTGCCAGCAGCCAAGTGACTAGCGGGGGAGATACGCAGTATTTT	CASSQVTSGGDTQYF